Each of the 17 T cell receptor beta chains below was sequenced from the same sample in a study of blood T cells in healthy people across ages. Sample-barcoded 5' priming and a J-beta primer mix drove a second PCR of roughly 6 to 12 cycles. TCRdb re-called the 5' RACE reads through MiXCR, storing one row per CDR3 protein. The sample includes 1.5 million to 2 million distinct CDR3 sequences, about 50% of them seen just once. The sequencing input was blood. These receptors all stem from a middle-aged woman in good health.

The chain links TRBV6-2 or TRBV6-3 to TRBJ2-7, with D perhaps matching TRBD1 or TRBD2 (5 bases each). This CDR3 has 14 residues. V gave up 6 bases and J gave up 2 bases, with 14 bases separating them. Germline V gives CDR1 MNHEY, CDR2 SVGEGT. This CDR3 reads CASRAGTVPYEQYF. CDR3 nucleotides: TGTGCCAGCAGAGCCGGGACCGTTCCCTACGAGCAGTACTTC.

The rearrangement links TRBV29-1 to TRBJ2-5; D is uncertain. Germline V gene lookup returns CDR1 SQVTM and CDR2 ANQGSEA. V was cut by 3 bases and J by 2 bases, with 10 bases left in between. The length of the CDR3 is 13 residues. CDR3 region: CSVDPLGQETQYF. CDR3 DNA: TGCAGCGTTGATCCTCTCGGGCAAGAGACCCAGTACTTC.

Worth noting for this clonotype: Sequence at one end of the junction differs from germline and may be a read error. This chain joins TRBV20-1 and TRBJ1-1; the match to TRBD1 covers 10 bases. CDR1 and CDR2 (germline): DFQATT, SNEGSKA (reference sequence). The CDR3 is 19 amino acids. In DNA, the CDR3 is TGCATTGCTAGGGGGGTCTGGTCGGGACAGGGGAAACCGAACACTGAAGCTTTCTTT. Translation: CIARGVWSGQGKPNTEAFF.

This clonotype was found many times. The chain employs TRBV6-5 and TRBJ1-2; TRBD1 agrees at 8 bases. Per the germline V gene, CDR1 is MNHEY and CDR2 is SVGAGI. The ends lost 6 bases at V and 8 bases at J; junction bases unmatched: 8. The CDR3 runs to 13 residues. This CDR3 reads CASSPDRGGGYTF. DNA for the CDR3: TGTGCCAGCAGCCCCGACAGGGGAGGAGGCTACACCTTC.

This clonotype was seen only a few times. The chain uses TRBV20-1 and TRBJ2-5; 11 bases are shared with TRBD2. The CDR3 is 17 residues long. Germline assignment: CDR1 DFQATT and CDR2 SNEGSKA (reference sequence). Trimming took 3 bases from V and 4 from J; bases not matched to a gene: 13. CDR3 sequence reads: CSAREFLGGLAVETQYF. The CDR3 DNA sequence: TGCAGTGCTAGGGAGTTTTTGGGGGGACTAGCGGTAGAGACCCAGTACTTC.

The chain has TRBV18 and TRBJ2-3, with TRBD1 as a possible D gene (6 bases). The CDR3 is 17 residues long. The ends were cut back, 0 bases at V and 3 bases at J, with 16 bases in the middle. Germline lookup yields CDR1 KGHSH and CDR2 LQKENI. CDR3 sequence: CASSPPGGRFSTDTQYF. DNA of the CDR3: TGTGCCAGCTCACCACCTGGGGGCAGGTTTTCTACAGATACGCAGTATTTT. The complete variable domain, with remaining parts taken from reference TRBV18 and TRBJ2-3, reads NAGVMQNPRHLVRRRGQEARLRCSPMKGHSHVYWYRQLPEEGLKFMVYLQKENIIDESGMPKERFSAEFPKEGPSILRIQQVVRGDSAAYFCASSPPGGRFSTDTQYFGPGTRLTVL.

This chain's CDR3 is CASSQVPLAGLTSTDTQYF. The DNA of the CDR3 is TGTGCCAGCAGCCAAGTCCCCCTAGCGGGGCTGACTAGCACAGATACGCAGTATTTT. V is TRBV4-2 and J is TRBJ2-3; 9 nucleotides agree with TRBD2. Trimming took 1 base from V and 0 from J; bases not matched to a gene: 11. CDR1 LGHNA and CDR2 YNFKEQ come from the germline V gene. There are 19 residues in the CDR3.

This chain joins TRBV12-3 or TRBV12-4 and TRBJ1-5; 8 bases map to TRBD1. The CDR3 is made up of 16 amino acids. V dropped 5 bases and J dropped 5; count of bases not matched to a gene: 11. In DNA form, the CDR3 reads TGTGCCAGCAGTGCTCCAGGGGGCGTGGGGGATCAGCCCCAGCATTTT. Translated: CASSAPGGVGDQPQHF.

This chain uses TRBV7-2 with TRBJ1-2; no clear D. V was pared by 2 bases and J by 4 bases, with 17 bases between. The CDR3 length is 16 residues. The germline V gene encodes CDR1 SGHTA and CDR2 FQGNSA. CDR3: CASSLMDSDALYGYTF. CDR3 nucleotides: TGTGCCAGCAGCTTAATGGATTCCGATGCACTCTATGGCTACACCTTC.

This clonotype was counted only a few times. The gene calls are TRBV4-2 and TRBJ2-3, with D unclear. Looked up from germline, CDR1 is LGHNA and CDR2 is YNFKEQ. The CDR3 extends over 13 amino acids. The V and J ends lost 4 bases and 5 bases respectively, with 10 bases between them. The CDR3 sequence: CASSRKGGDTQYF. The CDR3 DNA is TGTGCCAGCAGCCGCAAAGGTGGAGATACGCAGTATTTT.

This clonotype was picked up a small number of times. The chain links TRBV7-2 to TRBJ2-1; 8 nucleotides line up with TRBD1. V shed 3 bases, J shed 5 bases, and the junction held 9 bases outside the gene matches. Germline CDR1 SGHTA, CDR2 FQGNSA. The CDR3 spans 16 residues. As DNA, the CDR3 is TGTGCCAGCAGCTTCCTCTCCGGGACAGGAAACAATGAGCAGTTCTTC. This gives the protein CASSFLSGTGNNEQFF.

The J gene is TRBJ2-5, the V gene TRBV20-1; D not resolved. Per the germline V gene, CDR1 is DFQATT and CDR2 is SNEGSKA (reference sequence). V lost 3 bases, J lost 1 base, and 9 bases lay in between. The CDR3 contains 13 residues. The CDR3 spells CSASVDSQETQYF. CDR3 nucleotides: TGCAGTGCTAGCGTGGATTCCCAAGAGACCCAGTACTTC.

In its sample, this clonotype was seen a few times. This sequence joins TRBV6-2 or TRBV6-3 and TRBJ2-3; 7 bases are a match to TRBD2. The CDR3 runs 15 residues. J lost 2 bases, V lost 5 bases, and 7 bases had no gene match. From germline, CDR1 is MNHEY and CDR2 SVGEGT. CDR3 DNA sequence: TGTGCCAGCAGTCTCTACGGGGGGAACACAGATACGCAGTATTTT. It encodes CASSLYGGNTDTQYF.

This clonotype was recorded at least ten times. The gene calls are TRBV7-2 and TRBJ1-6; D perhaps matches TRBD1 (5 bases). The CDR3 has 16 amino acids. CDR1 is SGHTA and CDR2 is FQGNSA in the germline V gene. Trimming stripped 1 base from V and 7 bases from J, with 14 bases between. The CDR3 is CASSLGQSWGNSPLHF. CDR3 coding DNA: TGTGCCAGCAGCTTAGGGCAGTCCTGGGGCAATTCACCCCTCCACTTT. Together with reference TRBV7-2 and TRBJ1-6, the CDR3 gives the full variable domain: GAGVSQSPSNKVTEKGKDVELRCDPISGHTALYWYRQSLGQGLEFLIYFQGNSAPDKSGLPSDRFSAERTGGSVSTLTIQRTQQEDSAVYLCASSLGQSWGNSPLHFGNGTRLTVT.

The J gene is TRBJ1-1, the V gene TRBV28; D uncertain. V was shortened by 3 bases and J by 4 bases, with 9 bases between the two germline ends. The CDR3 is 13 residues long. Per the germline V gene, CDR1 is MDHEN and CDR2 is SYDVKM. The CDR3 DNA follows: TGTGCCAGCAGTTTTCCGGGTCGCACTGAAGCTTTCTTT. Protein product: CASSFPGRTEAFF.

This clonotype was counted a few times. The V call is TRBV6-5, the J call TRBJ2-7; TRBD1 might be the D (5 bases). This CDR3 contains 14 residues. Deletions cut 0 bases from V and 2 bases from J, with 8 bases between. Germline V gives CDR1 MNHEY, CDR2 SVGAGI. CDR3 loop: CASSYSYRTYEQYF. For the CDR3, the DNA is TGTGCCAGCAGTTACTCGTACAGGACCTACGAGCAGTACTTC.

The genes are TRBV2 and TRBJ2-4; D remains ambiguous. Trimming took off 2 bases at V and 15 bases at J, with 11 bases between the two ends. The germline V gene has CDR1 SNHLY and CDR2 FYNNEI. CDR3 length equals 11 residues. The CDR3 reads CASSENWARYF. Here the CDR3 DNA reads TGTGCCAGCAGTGAAAACTGGGCTCGGTACTTC.